This TCR beta chain derives from a study of vaccination and CD4 T cells after COVID-19. About the research overall: Overlapping spike peptides from SARS-CoV-2, HCoV-NL63, HCoV-OC43 and HCoV-229E served to stimulate the cells. Study-level points and caveats: Nearly all convalescent vaccine-specific clones, 304 of 307, recognized only SARS-CoV-2 spike.

Sequencing of DNA taken from cultured CD4+ T cells relied on the Oncomine TCR Beta short-read assay. TCRdb itself ran the PCR reads through MiXCR, one entry per CDR3 protein. This table holds roughly 20,000 distinct CDR3 sequences, 40% found once. Germline lookup yields CDR1 MNHNS and CDR2 SASEGT. This CDR3 spans 15 amino acids. Trimming cost V 6 bases and J 8 bases, with 19 bases left between them. Treatment described: approximately nine-day PBMC culture with coronavirus spike peptide pools or control peptides (ViraFEST assay). TCRs were sequenced by ViraFEST after antigen-specific T cells had been expanded with peptide pools. Negative selection yielded CD4+ T cells from day-10 cultures. As concerns this clonotype: Its matching antigen is unknown.

The clonotype originates from a human donor who had recovered from COVID-19. The chain is built from TRBV6-1 and TRBJ1-4, with a weak D call TRBD1 (5 bases). The sequences come from CD4+ T cells from blood, cultured in vitro, collected after SARS-CoV-2 vaccination. CDR3 amino acids: CASSPVGGSAEKLFF. The CDR3 DNA reads TGTGCCAGCAGCCCGGTTGGGGGATCCGCCGAAAAACTGTTTTTT.